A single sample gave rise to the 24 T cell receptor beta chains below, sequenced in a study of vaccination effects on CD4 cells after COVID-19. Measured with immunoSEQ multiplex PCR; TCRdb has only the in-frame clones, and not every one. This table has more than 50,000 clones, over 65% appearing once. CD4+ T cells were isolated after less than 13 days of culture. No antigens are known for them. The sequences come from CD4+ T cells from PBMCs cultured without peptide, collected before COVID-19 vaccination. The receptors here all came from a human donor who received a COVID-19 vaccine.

The CDR3 DNA sequence: TGCGCCAGCAGCTTGGCCCGAGCAGGGAAAGAGACCCAGTACTTC. This codes for CASSLARAGKETQYF. The rearrangement links TRBV5-1 to TRBJ2-5, with D possibly TRBD1 on 5 matching bases. V was cut by 0 bases and J by 3 bases, with 12 bases left in between. The CDR3 extends over 15 amino acids. Germline V gene lookup returns CDR1 SGHRS and CDR2 YFSETQ. The whole variable domain, filled in from reference TRBV5-1 and TRBJ2-5, reads KAGVTQTPRYLIKTRGQQVTLSCSPISGHRSVSWYQQTPGQGLQFLFEYFSETQRNKGNFPGRFSGRQFSNSRSEMNVSTLELGDSALYLCASSLARAGKETQYFGPGTRLLVL.

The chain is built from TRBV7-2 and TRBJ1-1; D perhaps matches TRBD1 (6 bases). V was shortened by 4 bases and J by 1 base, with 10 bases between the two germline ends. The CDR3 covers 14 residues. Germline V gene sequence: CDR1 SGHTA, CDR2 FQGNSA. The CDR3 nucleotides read TGTGCCAGCAGCTCGCACAGGGCGAACACTGAAGCTTTCTTT. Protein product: CASSSHRANTEAFF.

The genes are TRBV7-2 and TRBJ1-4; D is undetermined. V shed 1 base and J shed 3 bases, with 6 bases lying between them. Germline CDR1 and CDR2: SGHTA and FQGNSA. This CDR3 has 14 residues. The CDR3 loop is CASSLDGSNEKLFF. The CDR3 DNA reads TGTGCCAGCAGCTTAGACGGATCTAATGAAAAACTGTTTTTT.

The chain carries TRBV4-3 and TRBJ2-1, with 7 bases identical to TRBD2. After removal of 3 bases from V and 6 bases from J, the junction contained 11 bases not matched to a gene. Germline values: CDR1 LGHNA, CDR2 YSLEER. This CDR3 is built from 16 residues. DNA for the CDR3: TGCGCCAGCAGCCATCTGACTAGCTCAGGGCTCAATGAGCAGTTCTTC. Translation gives CASSHLTSSGLNEQFF.

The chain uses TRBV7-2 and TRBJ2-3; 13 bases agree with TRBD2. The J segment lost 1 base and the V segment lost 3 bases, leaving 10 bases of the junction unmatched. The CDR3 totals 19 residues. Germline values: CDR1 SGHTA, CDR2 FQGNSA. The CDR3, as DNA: TGTGCCAGCAGCTTCCGACTAGCGGGGGGTCCCCAGGGCACAGATACGCAGTATTTT. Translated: CASSFRLAGGPQGTDTQYF.

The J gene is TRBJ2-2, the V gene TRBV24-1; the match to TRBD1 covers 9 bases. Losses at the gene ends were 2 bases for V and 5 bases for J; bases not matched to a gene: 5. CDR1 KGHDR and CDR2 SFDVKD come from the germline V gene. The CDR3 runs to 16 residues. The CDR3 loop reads CATSDSGTGKTGELFF. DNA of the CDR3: TGTGCCACCAGTGATTCCGGGACAGGGAAGACCGGGGAGCTGTTTTTT.

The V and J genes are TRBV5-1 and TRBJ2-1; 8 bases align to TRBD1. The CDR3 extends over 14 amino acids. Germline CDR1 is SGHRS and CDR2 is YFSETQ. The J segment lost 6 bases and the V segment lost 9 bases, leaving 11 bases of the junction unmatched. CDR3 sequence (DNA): TGCGCCACCGGACAGGGTTTCCCTTTCAATGAGCAGTTCTTC. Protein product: CATGQGFPFNEQFF.

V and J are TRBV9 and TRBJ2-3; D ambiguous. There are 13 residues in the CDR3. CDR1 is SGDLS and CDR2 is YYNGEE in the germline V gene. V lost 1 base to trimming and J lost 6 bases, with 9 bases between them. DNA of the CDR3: TGTGCCAGCAGCGTAAGGAGATGGGATACGCAGTATTTT. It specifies CASSVRRWDTQYF. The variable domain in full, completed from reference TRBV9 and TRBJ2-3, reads DSGVTQTPKHLITATGQRVTLRCSPRSGDLSVYWYQQSLDQGLQFLIQYYNGEERAKGNILERFSAQQFPDLHSELNLSSLELGDSALYFCASSVRRWDTQYFGPGTRLTVL.

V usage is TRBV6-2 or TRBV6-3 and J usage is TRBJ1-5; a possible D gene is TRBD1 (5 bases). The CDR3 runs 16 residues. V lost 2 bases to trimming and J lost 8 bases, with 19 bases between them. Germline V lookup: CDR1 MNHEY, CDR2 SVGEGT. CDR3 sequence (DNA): TGTGCCAGCAGTTACCCCTCGGTGGGGGGAGGCAAGCCCCAGCATTTT. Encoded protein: CASSYPSVGGGKPQHF.

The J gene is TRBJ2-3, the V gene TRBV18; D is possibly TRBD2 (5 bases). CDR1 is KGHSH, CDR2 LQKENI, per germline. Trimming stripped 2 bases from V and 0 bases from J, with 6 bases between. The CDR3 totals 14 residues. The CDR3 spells CASSPSGSTDTQYF. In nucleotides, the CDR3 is TGTGCCAGCTCACCATCGGGAAGCACAGATACGCAGTATTTT.

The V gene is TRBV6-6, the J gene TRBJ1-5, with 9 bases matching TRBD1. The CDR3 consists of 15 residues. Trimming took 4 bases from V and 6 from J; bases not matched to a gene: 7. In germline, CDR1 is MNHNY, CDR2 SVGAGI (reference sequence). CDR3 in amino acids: CASSFGQGHGQPQHF. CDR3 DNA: TGTGCCAGCAGTTTCGGACAGGGGCACGGTCAGCCCCAGCATTTT.

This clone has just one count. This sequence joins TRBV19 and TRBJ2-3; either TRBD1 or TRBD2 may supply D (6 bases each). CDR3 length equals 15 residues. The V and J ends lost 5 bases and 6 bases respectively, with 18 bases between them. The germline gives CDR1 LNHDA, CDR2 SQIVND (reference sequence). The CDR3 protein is CASSRTTSGADTQYF. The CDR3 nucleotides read TGTGCCAGTAGTCGTACTACCTCGGGGGCCGATACGCAGTATTTT.

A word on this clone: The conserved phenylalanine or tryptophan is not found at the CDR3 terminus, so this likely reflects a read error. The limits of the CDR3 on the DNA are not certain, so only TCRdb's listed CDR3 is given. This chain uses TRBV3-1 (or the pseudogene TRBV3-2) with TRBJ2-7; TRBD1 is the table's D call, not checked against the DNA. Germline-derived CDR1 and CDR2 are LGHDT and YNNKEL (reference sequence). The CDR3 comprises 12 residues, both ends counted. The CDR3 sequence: CASSQHRGRLRD.

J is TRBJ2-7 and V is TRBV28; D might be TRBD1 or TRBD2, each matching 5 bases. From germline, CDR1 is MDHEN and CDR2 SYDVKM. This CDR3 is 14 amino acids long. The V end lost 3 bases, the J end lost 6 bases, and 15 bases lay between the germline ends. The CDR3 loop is CASSLGVATSEQYV. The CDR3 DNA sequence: TGTGCCAGCAGTTTGGGGGTAGCGACGAGCGAGCAGTACGTC.

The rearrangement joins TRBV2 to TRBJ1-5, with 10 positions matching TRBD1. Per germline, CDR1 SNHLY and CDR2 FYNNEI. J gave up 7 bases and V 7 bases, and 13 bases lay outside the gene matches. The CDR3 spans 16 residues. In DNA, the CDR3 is TGTGCCAGCACAACACGACGGACAGGGGGATACCAGCCCCAGCATTTT. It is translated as CASTTRRTGGYQPQHF. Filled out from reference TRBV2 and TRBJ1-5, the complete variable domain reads EPEVTQTPSHQVTQMGQEVILRCVPISNHLYFYWYRQILGQKVEFLVSFYNNEISEKSEIFDDQFSVERPDGSNFTLKIRSTKLEDSAMYFCASTTRRTGGYQPQHFGDGTRLSIL.

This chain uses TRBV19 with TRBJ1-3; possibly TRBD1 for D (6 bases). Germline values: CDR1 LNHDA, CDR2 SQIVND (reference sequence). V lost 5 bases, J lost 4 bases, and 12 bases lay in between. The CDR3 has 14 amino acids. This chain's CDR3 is CASSPTGTGNTIYF. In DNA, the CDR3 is TGTGCCAGTAGTCCGACCGGGACAGGAAACACCATATATTTT.

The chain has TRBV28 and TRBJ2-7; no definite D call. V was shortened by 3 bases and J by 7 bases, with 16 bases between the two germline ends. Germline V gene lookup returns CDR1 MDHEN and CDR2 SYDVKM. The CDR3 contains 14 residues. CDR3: CASSLGRPPREQYV. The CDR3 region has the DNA TGTGCCAGCAGTTTGGGAAGACCCCCTCGTGAGCAGTACGTC.

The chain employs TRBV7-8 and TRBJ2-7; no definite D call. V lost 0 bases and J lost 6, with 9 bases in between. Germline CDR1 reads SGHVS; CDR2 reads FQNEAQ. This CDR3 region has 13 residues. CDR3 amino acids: CASSLAPRLEQYV. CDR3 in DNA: TGTGCCAGCAGCTTAGCGCCCAGACTCGAGCAGTACGTC.

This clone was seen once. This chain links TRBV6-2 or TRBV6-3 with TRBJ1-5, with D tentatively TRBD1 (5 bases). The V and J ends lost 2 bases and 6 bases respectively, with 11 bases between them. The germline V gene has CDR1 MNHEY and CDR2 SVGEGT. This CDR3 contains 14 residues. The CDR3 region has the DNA TGTGCCAGCAGTTACCCTGGGGGAGGTCAGCCCCAGCATTTT. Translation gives CASSYPGGGQPQHF.

CDR3 DNA sequence: TGTGCCAGCAGCCACCTTACAGGACTTACAGATACGCAGTATTTT. Translating gives CASSHLTGLTDTQYF. This sequence joins TRBV11-2 and TRBJ2-3; D is perhaps TRBD1 or TRBD2 (5 bases each). V lost 5 bases and J lost 3, with 15 bases in between. The CDR3 length is 15 residues. Germline V lookup: CDR1 SGHAT, CDR2 FQNNGV. The variable domain in full, completed from reference TRBV11-2 and TRBJ2-3, reads EAGVAQSPRYKIIEKRQSVAFWCNPISGHATLYWYQQILGQGPKLLIQFQNNGVVDDSQLPKDRFSAERLKGVDSTLKIQPAKLEDSAVYLCASSHLTGLTDTQYFGPGTRLTVL.

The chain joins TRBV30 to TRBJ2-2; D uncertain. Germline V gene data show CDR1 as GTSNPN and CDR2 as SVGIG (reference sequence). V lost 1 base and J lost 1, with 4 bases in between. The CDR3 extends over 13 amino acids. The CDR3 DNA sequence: TGTGCCTGGAGTGAAGGGAACACCGGGGAGCTGTTTTTT. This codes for CAWSEGNTGELFF.

This CDR3 is CATSRDGGGEQPQHF. As DNA, the CDR3 is TGTGCCACCAGCAGAGATGGGGGGGGTGAGCAGCCCCAGCATTTT. This chain links TRBV15 with TRBJ1-5, with a weak D call TRBD1 (5 bases). The CDR3 extends over 15 amino acids. Germline-derived CDR1 and CDR2 are LNHNV and YYDKDF (reference sequence). The V end was cut by 0 bases, the J end by 7 bases, with 13 bases between.

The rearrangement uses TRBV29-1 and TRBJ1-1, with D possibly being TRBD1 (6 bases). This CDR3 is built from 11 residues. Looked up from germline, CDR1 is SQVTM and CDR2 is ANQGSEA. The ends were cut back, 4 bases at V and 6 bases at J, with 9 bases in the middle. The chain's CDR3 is CSVGEGAEAFF. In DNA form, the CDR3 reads TGCAGCGTTGGTGAGGGGGCTGAAGCTTTCTTT. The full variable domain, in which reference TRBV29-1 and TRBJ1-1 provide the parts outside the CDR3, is SAVISQKPSRDICQRGTSLTIQCQVDSQVTMMFWYRQQPGQSLTLIATANQGSEATYESGFVIDKFPISRPNLTFSTLTVSNMSPEDSSIYLCSVGEGAEAFFGQGTRLTVV.

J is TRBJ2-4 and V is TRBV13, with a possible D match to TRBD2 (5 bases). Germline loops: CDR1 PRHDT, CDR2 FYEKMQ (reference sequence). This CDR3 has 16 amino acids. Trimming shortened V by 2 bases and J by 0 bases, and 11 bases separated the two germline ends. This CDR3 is CASSLSGLGAKNIQYF. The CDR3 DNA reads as TGTGCCAGCAGCTTATCGGGGTTGGGAGCCAAAAACATTCAGTACTTC.